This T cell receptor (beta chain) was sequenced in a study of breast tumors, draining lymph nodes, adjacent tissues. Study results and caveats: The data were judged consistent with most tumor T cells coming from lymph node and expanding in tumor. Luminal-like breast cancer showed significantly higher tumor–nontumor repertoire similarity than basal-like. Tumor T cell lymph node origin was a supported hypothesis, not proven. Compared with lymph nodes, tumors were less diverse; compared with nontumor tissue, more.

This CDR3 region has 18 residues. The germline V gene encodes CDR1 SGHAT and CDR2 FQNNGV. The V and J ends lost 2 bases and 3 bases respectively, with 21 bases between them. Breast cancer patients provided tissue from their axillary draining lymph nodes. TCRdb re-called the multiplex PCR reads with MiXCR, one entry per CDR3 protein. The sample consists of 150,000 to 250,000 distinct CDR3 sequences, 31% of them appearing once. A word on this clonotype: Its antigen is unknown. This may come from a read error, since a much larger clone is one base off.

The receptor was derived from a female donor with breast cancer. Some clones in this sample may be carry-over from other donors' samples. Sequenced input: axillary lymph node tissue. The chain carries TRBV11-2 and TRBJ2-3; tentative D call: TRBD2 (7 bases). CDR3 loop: CASSLRGGAILGTDTQYF. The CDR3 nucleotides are TGTGCCAGCAGCTTAAGGGGGGGGGCAATTCTTGGGACAGATACGCAGTATTTT.